The 10 T cell receptor beta chains reported below all come from one sample, sequenced in a study of blood T cell repertoires in COVID-19. Profiled with immunoSEQ multiplex PCR; TCRdb holds only in-frame clones, not every one. Altogether 350,000 to 450,000 clones are present, 65% to 90% being singletons, with the ten largest covering around 7.4%. Sequenced input: peripheral blood. All receptors derive from a woman aged 55-70 years with COVID-19, enrolled during active disease.

The chain is built from TRBV7-3 and TRBJ2-3, with 7 positions matching TRBD2. Germline values: CDR1 SGHTA, CDR2 FQGTGA. The junction had 4 bases not matched to a gene; V was cut back by 5 bases and J by 2 bases. The CDR3 has 14 residues. CDR3 sequence (DNA): TGTGCCAGCAGCATGACTAGCAACACAGATACGCAGTATTTT. The encoded protein is CASSMTSNTDTQYF.

J is TRBJ1-3 and V is TRBV18, with 11 bases aligning to TRBD1. J lost 4 bases, V lost 1 base, and 6 bases had no gene match. This CDR3 comprises 17 residues. Germline-derived CDR1 and CDR2 are KGHSH and LQKENI. CDR3 region: CASSPRSGQGDGNTIYF. The CDR3 nucleotides read TGTGCCAGCTCACCACGGTCGGGACAGGGGGACGGAAACACCATATATTTT. Looking up the rest from reference TRBV18 and TRBJ1-3 gives the full variable domain: NAGVMQNPRHLVRRRGQEARLRCSPMKGHSHVYWYRQLPEEGLKFMVYLQKENIIDESGMPKERFSAEFPKEGPSILRIQQVVRGDSAAYFCASSPRSGQGDGNTIYFGEGSWLTVV.

The CDR3 protein is CASSRPVGDTEAFF. The CDR3 DNA is TGTGCCAGCAGCCGTCCTGTAGGGGACACTGAAGCTTTCTTT. This chain uses TRBV6-5 with TRBJ1-1; a weak D match, TRBD1 (5 bases). The CDR3 is 14 residues long. Germline loops: CDR1 MNHEY, CDR2 SVGAGI. V lost 6 bases to trimming and J lost 3 bases, with 14 bases between them.

The chain couples TRBV5-1 to TRBJ2-1; 11 nucleotides align to TRBD2. Germline V gene data show CDR1 as SGHRS and CDR2 as YFSETQ. J lost 1 base, V lost 4 bases, and 7 bases had no gene match. There are 17 residues in the CDR3. CDR3 in amino acids: CASSAGLADTSYNEQFF. The DNA for the CDR3 is TGCGCCAGCAGCGCGGGACTAGCGGACACATCCTACAATGAGCAGTTCTTC. Supplemented by reference TRBV5-1 and TRBJ2-1, the full variable domain reads KAGVTQTPRYLIKTRGQQVTLSCSPISGHRSVSWYQQTPGQGLQFLFEYFSETQRNKGNFPGRFSGRQFSNSRSEMNVSTLELGDSALYLCASSAGLADTSYNEQFFGPGTRLTVL.

The V and J genes are TRBV6-2 or TRBV6-3 and TRBJ2-5; D possibly corresponds to TRBD1 (6 bases). This CDR3 is 14 amino acids long. The germline gives CDR1 MNHEY, CDR2 SVGEGT. Trimming took off 2 bases at V and 5 bases at J, with 12 bases between the two ends. The CDR3 DNA is TGTGCCAGCAGTTACACGGACAGATTTGAGACCCAGTACTTC. Its protein is CASSYTDRFETQYF.

The chain carries TRBV7-9 and TRBJ2-7, with TRBD1 as a possible D gene (5 bases). The V gene's germline CDR1 is SEHNR and CDR2 FQNEAQ (reference sequence). This CDR3 region has 12 residues. V lost 4 bases, J lost 5 bases, and 9 bases lay in between. This chain's CDR3 is CASSSQGDEQYF. CDR3 bases: TGTGCCAGCAGCTCTCAGGGCGACGAGCAGTACTTC. Supplemented by reference TRBV7-9 and TRBJ2-7, the full variable domain reads DTGVSQNPRHKITKRGQNVTFRCDPISEHNRLYWYRQTLGQGPEFLTYFQNEAQLEKSRLLSDRFSAERPKGSFSTLEIQRTEQGDSAMYLCASSSQGDEQYFGPGTRLTVT.

The V and J genes are TRBV5-1 and TRBJ2-2, with a possible D match to TRBD1 (5 bases). V was clipped by 0 bases and J by 1 base, with 10 bases between them. CDR3 length: 16 residues. From germline, CDR1 is SGHRS and CDR2 YFSETQ. CDR3 DNA sequence: TGCGCCAGCAGCTTGGAGGGTCAGGGGAACACCGGGGAGCTGTTTTTT. It codes for CASSLEGQGNTGELFF. Complete variable domain (other parts from reference TRBV5-1 and TRBJ2-2): KAGVTQTPRYLIKTRGQQVTLSCSPISGHRSVSWYQQTPGQGLQFLFEYFSETQRNKGNFPGRFSGRQFSNSRSEMNVSTLELGDSALYLCASSLEGQGNTGELFFGEGSRLTVL.

The chain employs TRBV6-2 or TRBV6-3 and TRBJ1-2; D is perhaps TRBD1 (5 bases). Germline values: CDR1 MNHEY, CDR2 SVGEGT. The CDR3 loop spans 13 amino acids. V was shortened by 4 bases and J by 6 bases, with 12 bases between the two germline ends. The CDR3 coding sequence is TGTGCCAGCAGTTGGGGGGGATTGAATGGCTACACCTTC. Translating it yields CASSWGGLNGYTF.

This chain connects TRBV6-1 to TRBJ1-5; D gene unclear. The CDR3 totals 14 residues. Deletions cut 2 bases from V and 6 bases from J, with 11 bases between. From germline, CDR1 is MNHNS and CDR2 SASEGT. CDR3 residues: CASSEWSRGQPQHF. The DNA for the CDR3 is TGTGCCAGCAGTGAATGGTCGCGGGGTCAGCCCCAGCATTTT.

The rearrangement uses TRBV10-1 and TRBJ2-1; 7 bases line up with TRBD1. The germline V gene has CDR1 WNHNN and CDR2 SYGVQD (reference sequence). V shed 0 bases and J 3 bases; nucleotides not matched to a gene: 2. The CDR3 spans 15 residues. The CDR3 nucleotides read TGCGCCAGCAGTGAGTCGTCAGGGGGCTACAATGAGCAGTTCTTC. It translates to CASSESSGGYNEQFF.